The clone carrying this T cell receptor (beta chain) was seen repeatedly, ten times or more. Amplification of TCR beta CDR3 regions used RNA transcripts. The library came from an HTBI-primed first-round RT-PCR and a second-round multiplex PCR. TCRdb passed the multiplex PCR reads through MiXCR, listing each CDR3 protein once. The sample has 150,000 to 200,000 distinct CDR3 sequences; just under 40% are singletons. CDR3 length: 16 residues. Trimming took off 1 base at V and 4 bases at J, with 16 bases between the two ends. The germline V gene has CDR1 MGHRA and CDR2 YSYEKL. This sample stems from a study of Graves' ophthalmopathy and Graves' hyperthyroidism. With a duration under 3 months, ophthalmopathy in the donors showed moderate-to-severe activity, CAS ≥3 and NOSPECS ≥4.

The V gene is TRBV4-1, the J gene TRBJ1-1, with D uncertain. This receptor was obtained from a man aged 30 to 39 with Graves' ophthalmopathy. Input material: peripheral blood. The CDR3 DNA reads TGCGCCAGCAGCCAAGGGCCTCCAAAACCGGCCACTGAAGCTTTCTTT. Residues: CASSQGPPKPATEAFF.